Below, 18 T cell receptor beta chains from the same sample are listed, as sequenced in a study of blood T cell repertoires in COVID-19. Data came from immunoSEQ multiplex PCR; TCRdb stores just in-frame clones and leaves some out. The repertoire holds hundreds of thousands of clones, with approximately 86% as singletons. Sequencing was done on a sample of PBMCs or T cells enriched from blood (not recorded which). The receptors derive from a woman aged 60-70 years who had recovered from COVID-19.

The V gene is TRBV2, the J gene TRBJ2-2; D is possibly TRBD2 (5 bases). This CDR3 has 14 residues. Trimming took 2 bases from V and 5 from J, leaving 9 bases between them. Germline lookup yields CDR1 SNHLY and CDR2 FYNNEI. The CDR3 sequence: CASSELASTGELFF. In DNA, the CDR3 is TGTGCCAGCAGTGAATTAGCGAGTACCGGGGAGCTGTTTTTT.

CDR3 sequence: CASSKVWTGIYEQYV. In DNA, the CDR3 is TGTGCCAGCAGCAAAGTCTGGACAGGGATCTACGAGCAGTACGTC. The chain has TRBV21-1 and TRBJ2-7; TRBD1, as called in the table, went unchecked against the DNA. TRBV21-1 represents a pseudogene. The CDR3 runs 15 residues.

The chain combines TRBV7-8 with TRBJ2-6, with a tentative D call TRBD2 (6 bases). The V and J ends lost 5 bases and 6 bases respectively, with 20 bases between them. The V gene's germline CDR1 is SGHVS and CDR2 FQNEAQ. The CDR3 is 17 amino acids. The CDR3 region has the DNA TGTGCCAGCAGCCCGGCGGAGGGCCTTCGAGAGGCCAACGTCCTGACTTTC. It encodes CASSPAEGLREANVLTF.

V and J are TRBV10-1 and TRBJ2-7; D is perhaps TRBD2 (5 bases). V lost 0 bases and J 3 bases, leaving 15 bases between the germline ends. This CDR3 spans 16 amino acids. Germline CDR1 and CDR2: WNHNN and SYGVQD (reference sequence). The CDR3 protein is CASSESLNIGLYEQYV. DNA of the CDR3: TGCGCCAGCAGTGAGTCCCTGAATATAGGACTCTACGAGCAGTACGTC.

This rearrangement joins TRBV7-7 to TRBJ2-3, with D perhaps TRBD2 (5 bases). The ends were cut back, 1 base at V and 3 bases at J, with 11 bases in the middle. Germline V lookup: CDR1 SSHAT, CDR2 FNYEAQ (reference sequence). There are 15 residues in the CDR3. DNA of the CDR3: TGTGCCAGCAGCTTAGGGCTAGCCACAACAGATACGCAGTATTTT. Translated: CASSLGLATTDTQYF.

The chain couples TRBV7-8 to TRBJ1-4; 7 bases are a match to TRBD1. Trimming removed 1 base from V and 6 bases from J; junction bases left unmatched: 11. The CDR3 has 17 amino acids. Germline V CDR1 and CDR2: SGHVS, FQNEAQ. DNA for the CDR3: TGTGCCAGCAGCTTAGAAGGGGCGGGACAGCGTTATGAAAAACTGTTTTTT. Translation gives CASSLEGAGQRYEKLFF.

This rearrangement joins TRBV9 to TRBJ1-5, with D possibly TRBD1 on 6 matching bases. Germline V lookup: CDR1 SGDLS, CDR2 YYNGEE. The CDR3 spans 13 residues. Trimming pared 3 bases from V and 5 bases from J, leaving 9 bases between. CDR3 DNA: TGTGCCAGCAGCGCATCAGGGGATCAGCCCCAGCATTTT. Its protein product is CASSASGDQPQHF.

The chain carries TRBV11-2 and TRBJ2-2; a weak D match, TRBD2 (6 bases). Trimming took 8 bases from V and 5 from J, leaving 12 bases between them. The CDR3 spans 13 residues. Germline V gene sequence: CDR1 SGHAT, CDR2 FQNNGV. Here the CDR3 DNA reads TGTGCCAGCCAATGGGGGAGGACCGGGGAGCTGTTTTTT. It is translated as CASQWGRTGELFF. The variable domain in full, with the rest retrieved from reference TRBV11-2 and TRBJ2-2, is EAGVAQSPRYKIIEKRQSVAFWCNPISGHATLYWYQQILGQGPKLLIQFQNNGVVDDSQLPKDRFSAERLKGVDSTLKIQPAKLEDSAVYLCASQWGRTGELFFGEGSRLTVL.

The gene calls are TRBV5-1 and TRBJ2-1; 12 positions match TRBD2. CDR1 and CDR2 from the germline V gene are SGHRS and YFSETQ. The CDR3 has 15 amino acids. With V trimmed by 1 base and J by 8 bases, 4 bases remained unmatched. The CDR3 protein is CASSLPSGGADEQFF. The CDR3 DNA reads TGCGCCAGCAGCTTGCCTAGCGGGGGGGCGGATGAGCAGTTCTTC.

The CDR3 protein is CASSPPPMSGGADTQYF. The CDR3 nucleotides read TGTGCCAGCAGTCCCCCCCCCATGAGCGGGGGGGCAGATACGCAGTATTTT. J is TRBJ2-3 and V is TRBV6-6; 10 bases are a match to TRBD2. Germline V gives CDR1 MNHNY, CDR2 SVGAGI (reference sequence). The J segment lost 4 bases and the V segment lost 5 bases, leaving 12 bases of the junction unmatched. CDR3 size: 17 residues.

This clone showed up just once. CDR3 amino acids: CAWSGDPGQLIPSYGYTF. The CDR3 DNA follows: TGTGCCTGGAGTGGAGACCCGGGACAGCTCATTCCGTCCTATGGCTACACCTTC. V is TRBV30 and J is TRBJ1-2; 7 positions match TRBD1. The CDR3 spans 18 residues. The J segment lost 4 bases and the V segment lost 1 base, leaving 18 bases of the junction unmatched. Germline lookup yields CDR1 GTSNPN and CDR2 SVGIG (reference sequence).

The chain has TRBV12-5 and TRBJ2-7; maybe TRBD1 (5 bases). This CDR3 has 16 amino acids. Germline V gene data show CDR1 as LGHNT and CDR2 as FRNRAP. V lost 6 bases, J lost 0 bases, and 18 bases lay in between. In DNA form, the CDR3 reads TGTGCTAGTGGACCCCCGGACAAATTAATCTCCTACGAGCAGTACTTC. Translated: CASGPPDKLISYEQYF. The full variable domain, its missing parts supplied by reference TRBV12-5 and TRBJ2-7, is DARVTQTPRHKVTEMGQEVTMRCQPILGHNTVFWYRQTMMQGLELLAYFRNRAPLDDSGMPKDRFSAEMPDATLATLKIQPSEPRDSAVYFCASGPPDKLISYEQYFGPGTRLTVT.

The rearrangement links TRBV9 to TRBJ2-1; TRBD1 might be the D (5 bases). V lost 2 bases, J lost 0 bases, and 9 bases lay in between. The CDR3 contains 15 residues. CDR1 is SGDLS and CDR2 is YYNGEE in the germline V gene. The CDR3 here is CASSVVTDSYNEQFF. CDR3 bases: TGTGCCAGCAGCGTCGTGACAGACTCCTACAATGAGCAGTTCTTC.

This CDR3 reads CSASGNYGYTF. CDR3 sequence (DNA): TGCAGTGCTAGCGGTAACTATGGCTACACCTTC. V gene TRBV20-1 combines with J gene TRBJ1-2; no clear D gene. The germline V gene has CDR1 DFQATT and CDR2 SNEGSKA (reference sequence). V gave up 3 bases and J gave up 1 base, with 3 bases separating them. The CDR3 totals 11 residues.

This rearrangement joins TRBV19 to TRBJ1-1, with D possibly TRBD1 on 5 matching bases. Germline V lookup: CDR1 LNHDA, CDR2 SQIVND (reference sequence). The CDR3 totals 18 residues. The V end lost 6 bases, the J end lost 1 base, and 24 bases lay between the germline ends. CDR3 nucleotides: TGTGCCAGTAGCCCCCCCCCAACACCTCGGGGGGGGAACACTGAAGCTTTCTTT. This codes for CASSPPPTPRGGNTEAFF.

This chain uses TRBV5-1 with TRBJ2-5; D is ambiguous. The CDR3 length is 15 residues. V lost 4 bases to trimming and J lost 5 bases, with 18 bases between them. The germline gives CDR1 SGHRS, CDR2 YFSETQ. The CDR3 sequence is CASSELRGQAETQYF. The DNA of the CDR3 is TGCGCCAGCAGCGAATTACGTGGGCAGGCGGAGACCCAGTACTTC.

This sequence joins TRBV5-1 and TRBJ2-3; a possible D gene is TRBD2 (5 bases). Germline V gene data show CDR1 as SGHRS and CDR2 as YFSETQ. Trimming removed 2 bases at V and 0 bases at J, with 13 bases between. This CDR3 spans 16 amino acids. CDR3 in DNA: TGCGCCAGCAGCTTTAAGGCGGGTCCGAGCACAGATACGCAGTATTTT. Its translation is CASSFKAGPSTDTQYF.

This clone was counted between two and nine times. The CDR3 loop reads CASTKGGTGGHEQFF. CDR3 nucleotides: TGTGCCAGCACTAAGGGAGGGACAGGGGGTCATGAGCAGTTCTTC. This chain links TRBV2 with TRBJ2-1; TRBD1 matches at 11 bases. The V segment lost 7 bases and the J segment 8 bases; nucleotides outside the gene matches: 10. Germline V CDR1 and CDR2: SNHLY, FYNNEI. This CDR3 region has 15 residues.